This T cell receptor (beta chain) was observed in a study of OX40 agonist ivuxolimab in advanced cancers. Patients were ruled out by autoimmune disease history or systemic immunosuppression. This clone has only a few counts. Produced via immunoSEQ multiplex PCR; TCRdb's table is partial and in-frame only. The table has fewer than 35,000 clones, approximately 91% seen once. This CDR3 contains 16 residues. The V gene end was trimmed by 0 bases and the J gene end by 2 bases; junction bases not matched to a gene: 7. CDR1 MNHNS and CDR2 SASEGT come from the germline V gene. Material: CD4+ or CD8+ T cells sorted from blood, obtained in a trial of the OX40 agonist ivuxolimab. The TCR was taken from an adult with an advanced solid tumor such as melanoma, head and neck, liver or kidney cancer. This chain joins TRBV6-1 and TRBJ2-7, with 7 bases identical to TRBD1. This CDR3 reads CASSEAVRDSAYEQYF. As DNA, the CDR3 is TGTGCCAGCAGTGAAGCGGTCCGGGACAGTGCCTACGAGCAGTACTTC.